The 7 T cell receptor beta chains presented below share a single source sample, sequenced in a study of CD8 T cells in ankylosing spondylitis. The study, taken as a whole, reports: What appeared characteristic of ankylosing spondylitis blood was a TCR beta motif of about eight highly homologous variants.

TCRdb used MiXCR to reprocess the 5' RACE reads, holding one entry per CDR3 protein. In the table there are 500,000 or so distinct CDR3 sequences, less than 6% of which are singletons. No cognate antigen is known for these TCRs. Sequenced: blood, either unsorted or a sorted T cell fraction (not recorded which). The source of these receptors is a male donor with ankylosing spondylitis.

This clonotype was detected ten times or more. The genes are TRBV7-2 and TRBJ2-1; no clear D. CDR1 and CDR2 (germline): SGHTA, FQGNSA. CDR3 size: 16 residues. Trimming pared 1 base from V and 0 bases from J, leaving 10 bases between. The CDR3 reads CASSLGPPSSYNEQFF. The CDR3, as DNA: TGTGCCAGCAGCTTAGGGCCCCCGAGCTCCTACAATGAGCAGTTCTTC.

This clonotype was recorded many times. The rearrangement uses TRBV6-5 and TRBJ1-1; a possible D gene is TRBD1 (5 bases). The CDR3 loop spans 15 amino acids. In germline, CDR1 is MNHEY, CDR2 SVGAGI. Trimming left V 0 bases short and J 0 bases short, with 8 bases between. DNA of the CDR3: TGTGCCAGCAGTTACTCGGGGGGGATGAACACTGAAGCTTTCTTT. It specifies CASSYSGGMNTEAFF.

This clonotype was observed at least ten times. The V and J genes are TRBV20-1 and TRBJ2-2; possibly TRBD1 or TRBD2 for D (5 bases each). V was clipped by 3 bases and J by 4 bases, with 15 bases between them. CDR1 and CDR2 from the germline V gene are DFQATT and SNEGSKA (reference sequence). The CDR3 has 15 residues. For the CDR3, the DNA is TGCAGTGCTAGTAGGGACCAATCGGGCACCGGGGAGCTGTTTTTT. Protein: CSASRDQSGTGELFF.

The table lists this clonotype with many counts. The gene calls are TRBV24-1 and TRBJ1-5; 9 nucleotides line up with TRBD1. From germline, CDR1 is KGHDR and CDR2 SFDVKD. The CDR3 has 17 residues. With 5 bases clipped from V and 5 bases from J, the junction kept 12 bases outside the gene matches. CDR3 nucleotides: TGTGCCACCAGTGTTCCCTCTGATAGGGACAGGGATCAGCCCCAGCATTTT. Translating gives CATSVPSDRDRDQPQHF.

J is TRBJ2-7 and V is TRBV7-2; TRBD2 matches at 12 bases. CDR3 length equals 15 residues. The junction had 6 bases not matched to a gene; V was cut back by 5 bases and J by 4 bases. Germline CDR1 is SGHTA and CDR2 is FQGNSA. CDR3 nucleotide sequence: TGTGCCAGCAGCCTGACTAGCGGGAGCGGGTACGAGCAGTACTTC. It specifies CASSLTSGSGYEQYF.

This clonotype was recorded many times. This chain joins TRBV7-6 and TRBJ1-1, with D possibly TRBD1 on 5 matching bases. Germline CDR1 reads SGHVS; CDR2 reads FNYEAQ. Trimming left V 5 bases short and J 2 bases short, with 15 bases between. The CDR3 is 15 residues long. The CDR3 is CASSVSSGGNTEAFF. The CDR3 DNA reads TGTGCCAGCAGCGTGTCTTCCGGGGGTAACACTGAAGCTTTCTTT.

This clonotype was recorded at least ten times. This rearrangement joins TRBV9 to TRBJ2-5; a weak D match, TRBD2 (6 bases). This CDR3 has 14 residues. Germline V CDR1 and CDR2: SGDLS, YYNGEE. V lost 3 bases and J lost 1, with 10 bases in between. CDR3 nucleotide sequence: TGTGCCAGCAGCGCTCGGGGGACCCAAGAGACCCAGTACTTC. Its translation is CASSARGTQETQYF.